These 29 T cell receptor beta chains share one sample of origin, sequenced in a study of blood T cell repertoires in COVID-19. The repertoire was sequenced with immunoSEQ multiplex PCR; TCRdb's copy has only in-frame clones and lacks some. The data show approximately 94,000 clones, around four fifths seen once. Sample: peripheral blood. These receptor sequences come from a woman in her seventies with acute or convalescent COVID-19.

This clone was recorded once. J is TRBJ1-1 and V is TRBV3-1 (or the pseudogene TRBV3-2); tentative D call: TRBD1 (5 bases). The CDR3 runs to 14 residues. V lost 4 bases and J 5 bases, leaving 14 bases between the germline ends. CDR1 is LGHDT, CDR2 YNNKEL, per germline (reference sequence). Written as DNA, the CDR3 is TGTGCCAGCAGCCGGGGGGGTTTTAGTACTGAAGCTTTCTTT. Translation gives CASSRGGFSTEAFF.

This clone was seen only a few times. This rearrangement joins TRBV6-5 to TRBJ2-7; 8 bases line up with TRBD2. Germline values: CDR1 MNHEY, CDR2 SVGAGI. The CDR3 has 14 residues. The V segment lost 4 bases and the J segment 7 bases; nucleotides outside the gene matches: 9. CDR3 nucleotide sequence: TGTGCCAGCAGTTTTCCGGGGGGGGTATCGGAGCAGTACTTC. Its protein is CASSFPGGVSEQYF.

The chain uses TRBV27 and TRBJ1-4; D call uncertain. The germline gives CDR1 MNHEY, CDR2 SMNVEV (reference sequence). The CDR3 has 13 residues. Deletions cut 3 bases from V and 5 bases from J, with 7 bases between. As DNA, the CDR3 is TGTGCCAGCAGTTTCCGGAGGAATGAAAAACTGTTTTTT. This gives the protein CASSFRRNEKLFF.

This clone was detected once. This chain connects TRBV2 to TRBJ1-4; tentatively, D is TRBD1 (5 bases). The germline V gene encodes CDR1 SNHLY and CDR2 FYNNEI. V was clipped by 2 bases and J by 5 bases, with 6 bases between them. The CDR3 covers 13 residues. The CDR3 region is CASSERGNEKLFF. CDR3 bases: TGTGCCAGCAGTGAAAGGGGCAATGAAAAACTGTTTTTT.

The rearrangement joins TRBV6-5 to TRBJ1-2; unclear D gene. The CDR3 has 13 residues. CDR1 and CDR2 from the germline V gene are MNHEY and SVGAGI. V was pared by 7 bases and J by 2 bases, with 11 bases between. CDR3 nucleotides: TGTGCCAGCAACCCAACAGCAAACTATGGCTACACCTTC. Amino acids: CASNPTANYGYTF.

This clone was counted only a few times. The chain carries TRBV7-3 and TRBJ2-2; no clear D. The ends were cut back, 4 bases at V and 3 bases at J, with 3 bases in the middle. The germline gives CDR1 SGHTA, CDR2 FQGTGA. The CDR3 consists of 12 residues. CDR3: CASSSYTGELFF. Here the CDR3 DNA reads TGTGCCAGCAGCTCGTACACCGGGGAGCTGTTTTTT.

This sequence joins TRBV4-2 and TRBJ1-5; 7 bases line up with TRBD1. CDR3 length: 15 amino acids. After removal of 1 base from V and 7 bases from J, the junction contained 7 bases not matched to a gene. Germline CDR1 is LGHNA and CDR2 is YNFKEQ. This CDR3 reads CASSQGWTGGQPQHF. The CDR3 DNA reads TGTGCCAGCAGCCAAGGGTGGACAGGAGGCCAGCCCCAGCATTTT.

The chain has TRBV7-3 and TRBJ2-2, with D possibly matching TRBD2 (6 bases). The V end lost 5 bases, the J end lost 1 base, and 11 bases lay between the germline ends. The germline V gene has CDR1 SGHTA and CDR2 FQGTGA. This CDR3 region has 15 residues. The CDR3: CASSPNGGNTGELFF. The CDR3, as DNA: TGTGCCAGCAGCCCCAACGGGGGGAACACCGGGGAGCTGTTTTTT.

This chain joins TRBV15 and TRBJ1-5; the D is unclear. V was clipped by 2 bases and J by 7 bases, with 15 bases between them. Per the germline V gene, CDR1 is LNHNV and CDR2 is YYDKDF (reference sequence). The length of the CDR3 is 15 residues. The CDR3, as DNA: TGTGCCACCAGCAGATACAAACTGGAGGTACAGCCCCAGCATTTT. As protein: CATSRYKLEVQPQHF.

The genes are TRBV12-3 or TRBV12-4 and TRBJ1-1; D ambiguous. The CDR3 spans 12 residues. Trimming shortened V by 6 bases and J by 8 bases, and 13 bases separated the two germline ends. The CDR3 DNA follows: TGTGCCAGCAGCTTCGGACTGGGAGAAGCTTTCTTT. This translates into CASSFGLGEAFF.

This sequence joins TRBV5-4 and TRBJ2-6; D gene uncertain. Germline V CDR1 and CDR2: SGHNT, YYREEE (reference sequence). The CDR3 sequence is 15 residues long. V was shortened by 2 bases and J by 0 bases, with 6 bases between the two germline ends. CDR3 sequence: CASSFLFSGANVLTF. The CDR3 DNA reads TGTGCCAGCAGCTTCCTTTTCTCTGGGGCCAACGTCCTGACTTTC.

This clone showed up just once. The rearrangement uses TRBV9 and TRBJ2-7; TRBD2 aligns across 7 bases. In germline, CDR1 is SGDLS, CDR2 YYNGEE. V lost 0 bases, J lost 6 bases, and 6 bases stayed unmatched. This CDR3 has 14 amino acids. CDR3 amino acids: CASSVVWGGSEQYF. CDR3 bases: TGTGCCAGCAGCGTAGTCTGGGGGGGTTCCGAGCAGTACTTC. Variable domain in full (rest from reference TRBV9 and TRBJ2-7): DSGVTQTPKHLITATGQRVTLRCSPRSGDLSVYWYQQSLDQGLQFLIQYYNGEERAKGNILERFSAQQFPDLHSELNLSSLELGDSALYFCASSVVWGGSEQYFGPGTRLTVT.

This chain links TRBV28 with TRBJ2-5; TRBD1 is a possible D gene (5 bases). Per germline, CDR1 MDHEN and CDR2 SYDVKM. Trimming left V 2 bases short and J 2 bases short, with 15 bases between. The CDR3 is 16 amino acids. CDR3: CASSLPDSVVQETQYF. The CDR3 region has the DNA TGTGCCAGCAGTTTACCCGACAGCGTAGTACAAGAGACCCAGTACTTC.

This chain links TRBV2 with TRBJ2-3; D not certain. Germline CDR1 SNHLY, CDR2 FYNNEI. The CDR3 consists of 12 residues. V lost 4 bases and J lost 2, with 4 bases in between. The CDR3 loop reads CASSALTDTQYF. CDR3 nucleotide sequence: TGTGCCAGCAGTGCCCTCACAGATACGCAGTATTTT.

The chain has TRBV11-2 and TRBJ2-7; 7 bases fit TRBD1. Germline V gene lookup returns CDR1 SGHAT and CDR2 FQNNGV. CDR3 length equals 15 residues. J lost 9 bases, V lost 3 bases, and 14 bases had no gene match. CDR3 amino acids: CASSFGGTEGIGQYV. CDR3 sequence (DNA): TGTGCCAGCAGCTTCGGTGGGACAGAGGGCATCGGGCAGTACGTC.

This clone is a singleton in its sample. J is TRBJ1-3 and V is TRBV30, with D possibly matching TRBD1 (5 bases). Trimming removed 0 bases at V and 4 bases at J, with 10 bases between. This CDR3 region has 14 residues. Germline V gene data show CDR1 as GTSNPN and CDR2 as SVGIG (reference sequence). The CDR3 is CAWSVAGSGNTIYF. The CDR3 bases are TGTGCCTGGAGTGTAGCAGGGTCCGGAAACACCATATATTTT.

The chain employs TRBV5-1 and TRBJ2-7; 8 bases agree with TRBD1. Trimming removed 0 bases from V and 9 bases from J; junction bases left unmatched: 8. Germline lookup yields CDR1 SGHRS and CDR2 YFSETQ. The CDR3 loop spans 14 amino acids. CDR3 sequence (DNA): TGCGCCAGCAGCTTGGGTCCAGGGGACAGGAGGCAGTACGTC. This translates into CASSLGPGDRRQYV.

The chain employs TRBV19 and TRBJ1-4; the D is unclear. This CDR3 contains 15 residues. The V end was cut by 3 bases, the J end by 4 bases, with 12 bases between. The germline V gene has CDR1 LNHDA and CDR2 SQIVND (reference sequence). The CDR3 loop is CASSMTGSINEKLFF. CDR3 sequence (DNA): TGTGCCAGTAGTATGACGGGGAGTATTAATGAAAAACTGTTTTTT.

CDR3 residues: CASSRGTSGGFEQETQYF. The CDR3 nucleotides read TGCGCCAGCAGTCGGGGAACTAGCGGGGGGTTCGAACAAGAGACCCAGTACTTC. The chain uses TRBV5-1 and TRBJ2-5, with TRBD2 matching 12 bases. This CDR3 has 18 residues. The germline V gene encodes CDR1 SGHRS and CDR2 YFSETQ. The J segment lost 2 bases and the V segment lost 5 bases, leaving 13 bases of the junction unmatched.

The chain is built from TRBV6-5 and TRBJ1-1; 7 nucleotides match TRBD1. CDR3 length: 15 amino acids. V shed 2 bases and J 0 bases; nucleotides not matched to a gene: 3. Germline loops: CDR1 MNHEY, CDR2 SVGAGI. The CDR3 protein is CASSYLQGMNTEAFF. The CDR3 coding sequence is TGTGCCAGCAGTTACCTACAGGGGATGAACACTGAAGCTTTCTTT.

The chain links TRBV7-2 to TRBJ1-1; D gene uncertain. V lost 3 bases to trimming and J lost 1 base, with 15 bases between them. CDR1 and CDR2 from the germline V gene are SGHTA and FQGNSA. This CDR3 has 16 residues. CDR3 protein: CASSLNIGTANTEAFF. CDR3 DNA sequence: TGTGCCAGCAGCTTGAATATCGGCACAGCGAACACTGAAGCTTTCTTT. The variable domain in full, completed from reference TRBV7-2 and TRBJ1-1, reads GAGVSQSPSNKVTEKGKDVELRCDPISGHTALYWYRQSLGQGLEFLIYFQGNSAPDKSGLPSDRFSAERTGGSVSTLTIQRTQQEDSAVYLCASSLNIGTANTEAFFGQGTRLTVV.

This clone has only a few counts. The rearrangement joins TRBV18 to TRBJ2-6, with D uncertain. The CDR3 covers 14 residues. V lost 7 bases and J lost 4, with 11 bases in between. Germline CDR1 is KGHSH and CDR2 is LQKENI. The CDR3 DNA follows: TGTGCCAGCTTAGGAGTCGACGGGGCCAACGTCCTGACTTTC. Its translation is CASLGVDGANVLTF.

V is TRBV18 and J is TRBJ2-5; D is undetermined. The CDR3 runs 13 residues. Germline-derived CDR1 and CDR2 are KGHSH and LQKENI. V gave up 2 bases and J gave up 1 base, with 5 bases separating them. The CDR3 protein is CASSPRGQETQYF. The CDR3 coding sequence is TGTGCCAGCTCACCAAGAGGCCAAGAGACCCAGTACTTC.

This clone has a handful of counts. The gene calls are TRBV19 and TRBJ1-4; D is unclear. The CDR3 runs to 13 residues. CDR1 is LNHDA, CDR2 SQIVND, per germline (reference sequence). V gave up 5 bases and J gave up 5 bases, with 9 bases separating them. CDR3 nucleotide sequence: TGTGCCAGTAGTGTTGGAGGGAATGAAAAACTGTTTTTT. Translated, it gives CASSVGGNEKLFF. The whole variable domain, filled in from reference TRBV19 and TRBJ1-4, reads DGGITQSPKYLFRKEGQNVTLSCEQNLNHDAMYWYRQDPGQGLRLIYYSQIVNDFQKGDIAEGYSVSREKKESFPLTVTSAQKNPTAFYLCASSVGGNEKLFFGSGTQLSVL.

V is TRBV6-1 and J is TRBJ1-1; maybe TRBD1 (6 bases). The V and J ends lost 3 bases and 1 base respectively, with 21 bases between them. Looked up from germline, CDR1 is MNHNS and CDR2 is SASEGT. This CDR3 has 18 amino acids. CDR3 residues: CASSDFFGNGQKNTEAFF. The DNA of the CDR3 is TGTGCCAGCAGTGATTTTTTCGGGAATGGACAGAAGAACACTGAAGCTTTCTTT.

The chain has TRBV4-2 and TRBJ2-1; the match to TRBD1 covers 11 bases. The CDR3 contains 17 residues. Germline V lookup: CDR1 LGHNA, CDR2 YNFKEQ. V dropped 0 bases and J dropped 6; count of bases not matched to a gene: 7. In DNA form, the CDR3 reads TGTGCCAGCAGCCAAGACCGGACAGGGGGCGCGGGCAATGAGCAGTTCTTC. Its protein product is CASSQDRTGGAGNEQFF.

In the case of this clone: The junction departs from germline at one end; a sequencing error may be responsible. V usage is TRBV7-9 and J usage is TRBJ2-5; the D gene is possibly TRBD1 (6 bases). Germline-derived CDR1 and CDR2 are SEHNR and FQNEAQ (reference sequence). The CDR3 is made up of 15 amino acids. In DNA, the CDR3 is TGTGCCAGCAGCCTAGCCACAGGGCTCGGGGAGACCCAGTACTTC. This encodes CASSLATGLGETQYF.

This clone was observed a few times. The rearrangement joins TRBV7-3 to TRBJ2-1, with D possibly being TRBD1 (6 bases). There are 13 residues in the CDR3. Trimming shortened V by 7 bases and J by 5 bases, and 12 bases separated the two germline ends. Germline V lookup: CDR1 SGHTA, CDR2 FQGTGA. CDR3 protein: CASKGQNNNEQFF. The DNA for the CDR3 is TGTGCCAGCAAAGGACAGAATAACAATGAGCAGTTCTTC.

CDR3 in amino acids: CASSLDGVYGYTF. Written as DNA, the CDR3 is TGTGCCAGCAGCTTAGACGGTGTTTACGGCTACACCTTC. The chain employs TRBV11-1 and TRBJ1-2; D unclear. CDR1 is SGHAT and CDR2 is FQDESV in the germline V gene (reference sequence). The CDR3 is 13 amino acids. Between the trimmed V and J ends, which lost 1 base and 8 bases, there was a span of 11 bases.